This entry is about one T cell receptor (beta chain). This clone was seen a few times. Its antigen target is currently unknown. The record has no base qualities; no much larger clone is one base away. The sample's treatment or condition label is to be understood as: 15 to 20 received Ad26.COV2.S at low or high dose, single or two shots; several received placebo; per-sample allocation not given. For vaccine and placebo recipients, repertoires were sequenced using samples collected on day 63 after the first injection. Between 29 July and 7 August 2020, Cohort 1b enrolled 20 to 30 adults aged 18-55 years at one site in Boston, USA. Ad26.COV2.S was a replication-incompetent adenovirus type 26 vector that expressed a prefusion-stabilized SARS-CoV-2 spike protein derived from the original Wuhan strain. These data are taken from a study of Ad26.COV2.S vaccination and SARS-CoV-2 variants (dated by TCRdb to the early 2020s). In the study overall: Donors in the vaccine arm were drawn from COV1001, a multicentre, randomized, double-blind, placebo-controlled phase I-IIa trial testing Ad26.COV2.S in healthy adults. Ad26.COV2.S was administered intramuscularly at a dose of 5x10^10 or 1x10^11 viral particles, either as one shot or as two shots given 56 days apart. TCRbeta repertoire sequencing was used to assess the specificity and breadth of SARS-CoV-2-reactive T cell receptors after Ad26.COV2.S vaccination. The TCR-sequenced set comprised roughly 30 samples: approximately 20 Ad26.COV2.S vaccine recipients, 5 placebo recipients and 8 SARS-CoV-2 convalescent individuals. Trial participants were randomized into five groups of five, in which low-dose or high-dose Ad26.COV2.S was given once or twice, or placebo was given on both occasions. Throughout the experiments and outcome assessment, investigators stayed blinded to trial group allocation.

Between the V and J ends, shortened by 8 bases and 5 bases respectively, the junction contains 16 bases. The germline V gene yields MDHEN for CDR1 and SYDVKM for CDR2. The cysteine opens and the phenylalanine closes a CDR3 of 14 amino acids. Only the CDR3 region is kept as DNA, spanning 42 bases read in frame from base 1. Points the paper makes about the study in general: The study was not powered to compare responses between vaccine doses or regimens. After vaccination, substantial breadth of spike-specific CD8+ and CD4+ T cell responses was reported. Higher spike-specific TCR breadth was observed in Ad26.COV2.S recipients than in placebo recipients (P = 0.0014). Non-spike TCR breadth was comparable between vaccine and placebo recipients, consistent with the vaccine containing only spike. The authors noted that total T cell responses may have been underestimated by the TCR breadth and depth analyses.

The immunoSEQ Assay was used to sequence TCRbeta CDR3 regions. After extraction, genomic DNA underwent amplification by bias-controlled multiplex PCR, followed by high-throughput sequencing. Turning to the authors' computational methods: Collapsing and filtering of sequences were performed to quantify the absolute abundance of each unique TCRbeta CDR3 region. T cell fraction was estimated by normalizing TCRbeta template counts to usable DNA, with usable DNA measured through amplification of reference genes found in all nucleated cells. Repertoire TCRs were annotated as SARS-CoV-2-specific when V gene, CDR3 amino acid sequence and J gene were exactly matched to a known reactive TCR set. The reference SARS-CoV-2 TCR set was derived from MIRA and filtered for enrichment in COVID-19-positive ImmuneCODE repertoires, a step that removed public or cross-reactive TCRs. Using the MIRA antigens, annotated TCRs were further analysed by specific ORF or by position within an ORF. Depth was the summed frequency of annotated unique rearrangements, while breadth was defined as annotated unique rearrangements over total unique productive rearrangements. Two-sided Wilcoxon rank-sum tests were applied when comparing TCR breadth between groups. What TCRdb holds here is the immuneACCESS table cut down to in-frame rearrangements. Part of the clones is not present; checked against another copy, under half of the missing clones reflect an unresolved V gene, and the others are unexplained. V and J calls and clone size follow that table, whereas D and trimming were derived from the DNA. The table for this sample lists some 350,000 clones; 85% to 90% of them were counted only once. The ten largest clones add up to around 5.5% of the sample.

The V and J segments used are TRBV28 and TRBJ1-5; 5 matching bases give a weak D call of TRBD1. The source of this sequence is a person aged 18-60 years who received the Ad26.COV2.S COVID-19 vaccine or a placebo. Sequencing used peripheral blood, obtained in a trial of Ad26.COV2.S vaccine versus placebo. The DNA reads TGTGCCAGCGTATCCGGGACTATTGATCAGCCCCAGCATTTT. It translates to CASVSGTIDQPQHF.